A selection of T cell receptor beta chains follows, all from one sample in a study of CD8 T cells in Susac syndrome. TCRdb reprocessed the immunoSEQ multiplex PCR reads via MiXCR and lists one record per CDR3 protein. The data contain about 280,000 distinct CDR3 sequences, about 85% of them seen just once; the ten biggest clones take up over 0.095%. Sequenced sample: CD8+ T cells from PBMCs. These receptors originate from a human donor with multiple sclerosis. CDR3s include the opening cysteine and the closing phenylalanine or tryptophan. A D gene is named only where the DNA matches it firmly. Clone size is given for some rows only: seen once, a few or many times, or a class if the clone is expanded.

j_call,d_call,v_call,clone_size,cdr3_nt,cdr3_aa
TRBJ2-7,.,TRBV7-9,.,TGTGCCAGCAGCCCGAGGGGCGCCGAGCAGTACTTC,CASSPRGAEQYF
TRBJ1-2,.,TRBV10-3,.,TGTGCCATCAGTGAGGGGGGGGCTGGTGGCTACACCTTC,CAISEGGAGGYTF
TRBJ2-7,TRBD1,TRBV14,once,TGTGCCAGCAGCCAACCCTCCCAGACAGGGACCTACGAGCAGTACTTC,CASSQPSQTGTYEQYF
TRBJ1-4,.,TRBV5-5,.,TGTGCCAGCAGTTCGCAAAACCCGGGAAATGAAAAACTGTTTTTT,CASSSQNPGNEKLFF
TRBJ2-4,.,TRBV23-1,once,TGCGCCAGCAGGTTGACTAGGCTAGCCAAAAACATTCAGTACTTC,CASRLTRLAKNIQYF
TRBJ2-1,TRBD2,TRBV27,once,TGTGCCAGCACCATGGCGGGAGTTTACAATGAGCAGTTCTTC,CASTMAGVYNEQFF
TRBJ1-1,TRBD1,TRBV6-2/TRBV6-3,.,TGTGCCAGCAGTTACCCCAGGGGGCCGAACACTGAAGCTTTCTTT,CASSYPRGPNTEAFF
TRBJ2-1,.,TRBV28,.,TGTGCCAGCAGTTTAGGTTACAACAATGAGCAGTTCTTC,CASSLGYNNEQFF
TRBJ2-3,.,TRBV6-4,.,TGTGCCAGCGGGACAACTAGCACAGATACGCAGTATTTT,CASGTTSTDTQYF
TRBJ2-2,.,TRBV12-3/TRBV12-4,.,TGTGCCAGCAGTTTAAAGGACCCAAACACCGGGGAGCTGTTTTTT,CASSLKDPNTGELFF
TRBJ2-7,.,TRBV5-4,.,TGTGCCAGCAGCTTCCTCCTCGACAAACCGTACGAGCAGTACTTC,CASSFLLDKPYEQYF
TRBJ2-1,.,TRBV7-9,.,TGTGCCGGCCGGCGGGATATTGCGAATGAGCAGTTCTTC,CAGRRDIANEQFF
TRBJ2-1,.,TRBV6-1,.,TGTGCCAGCAGTCGCTATCGTTCGACAGGACCGAACAATGAGCAGTTCTTC,CASSRYRSTGPNNEQFF
TRBJ1-2,.,TRBV3-1,.,TGTGCCACCCGTGGAGGCGCGACTGGCTACACCTTC,CATRGGATGYTF
TRBJ2-3,.,TRBV13,few,TGTGCCAGCAGCTTAGGTAGTCACACAGATACGCAGTATTTT,CASSLGSHTDTQYF
TRBJ2-7,.,TRBV5-6,.,TGTGCCAGCAGCTTGGAGTCGGACCCGAGCTCCTACGAGCAGTACTTC,CASSLESDPSSYEQYF
TRBJ1-1,.,TRBV5-5,once,TGTGCCAGCAGCTCGGCGGGACACCAGAACACTGAAGCTTTCTTT,CASSSAGHQNTEAFF
TRBJ2-1,.,TRBV5-4,.,TGTGCCAGCAGCTACGGGACGGACGATGAGCAGTTCTTC,CASSYGTDDEQFF
TRBJ2-5,.,TRBV4-1,.,TGCGCCAGCAGCATCCGGACCCAAGAGACCCAGTACTTC,CASSIRTQETQYF
TRBJ2-1,.,TRBV6-2/TRBV6-3,.,TGTGCCAGCACCCTGGCGCGCTACAATGAGCAGTTCTTC,CASTLARYNEQFF
TRBJ2-7,TRBD1,TRBV27,.,TGTGCCAGCATTCCCAGGGACAGCCCCTACGAGCAGTACTTC,CASIPRDSPYEQYF
TRBJ2-3,.,TRBV7-9,.,TGTGCCAGCAGCTTAGACAGCCCTAGAGATACGCAGTATTTT,CASSLDSPRDTQYF
TRBJ1-3,.,TRBV9,.,TGTGCCAGCAGCTACGGAGGGAGGACCATATATTTT,CASSYGGRTIYF
TRBJ2-1,.,TRBV7-9,.,TGTGCCAGCAGCCAACTGCCGGACGTACTCAATGAGCAGTTCTTC,CASSQLPDVLNEQFF